The next 9 T cell receptor beta chains were all read from a single sample in a study of TIL therapy for anti-PD-1-resistant metastatic lung cancer. As for time point: pre-treatment sample, taken before nivolumab and TIL therapy. Pleural nodules or supraclavicular lymph nodes made up most of the excised metastases sampled. Sequencing used immunoSEQ v3. Produced via immunoSEQ multiplex PCR; TCRdb's table is partial and in-frame only. The table shows about 95,000 clones, with approximately 65% occurring only once. Sequencing was performed on tumor tissue, taken at baseline. All receptors come from a person aged 25-85 years with non-small cell lung cancer.

V and J are TRBV28 and TRBJ1-5; D is ambiguous. Germline values: CDR1 MDHEN, CDR2 SYDVKM. The CDR3 runs 14 residues. Between the trimmed V and J ends, which lost 3 bases and 5 bases, there was a span of 11 bases. The CDR3 nucleotides read TGTGCCAGCAGTTTGCCAGAGGGCTATCAGCCCCAGCATTTT. Translated, it gives CASSLPEGYQPQHF.

This clone has a single count. The chain carries TRBV6-2 or TRBV6-3 and TRBJ2-1, with D hard to call. Trimming stripped 0 bases from V and 6 bases from J, with 6 bases between. Germline lookup yields CDR1 MNHEY and CDR2 SVGEGT. The CDR3 spans 13 residues. CDR3 nucleotide sequence: TGTGCCAGCAGTTACTCGATCCGCAATGAGCAGTTCTTC. Translated: CASSYSIRNEQFF.

In DNA, the CDR3 is TGCGCCAGCAGCTTGATAGAGGGTGGGGAGCTGTTTTTT. This encodes CASSLIEGGELFF. This chain links TRBV5-1 with TRBJ2-2; tentatively, D is TRBD2 (5 bases). The CDR3 is made up of 13 amino acids. Trimming pared 1 base from V and 8 bases from J, leaving 9 bases between. Germline CDR1 and CDR2: SGHRS and YFSETQ.

In its sample, this clone was seen once. V is TRBV7-9 and J is TRBJ2-7; TRBD2 might be the D (5 bases). Trimming left V 5 bases short and J 1 base short, with 15 bases between. In germline, CDR1 is SEHNR, CDR2 FQNEAQ (reference sequence). This CDR3 has 15 amino acids. The DNA of the CDR3 is TGTGCCAGCAGCCGCAGTCTCGAGGGATCCTACGAGCAGTACTTC. Translating it yields CASSRSLEGSYEQYF.

The chain recombines TRBV5-5 with TRBJ1-1; D might be TRBD1 (5 bases). CDR1 SGHKS and CDR2 YYEKEE come from the germline V gene (reference sequence). The length of the CDR3 is 15 residues. V lost 0 bases to trimming and J lost 1 base, with 10 bases between them. The CDR3 coding sequence is TGTGCCAGCAGCTTGGGTCCGGGGCGGAACACTGAAGCTTTCTTT. It codes for CASSLGPGRNTEAFF.

The chain recombines TRBV9 with TRBJ2-3, with TRBD2 matching over 8 bases. The junction had 15 bases not matched to a gene; V was cut back by 4 bases and J by 2 bases. The CDR3 has 18 amino acids. Germline CDR1 and CDR2: SGDLS and YYNGEE. DNA for the CDR3: TGTGCCAGCAGCTCCCCCGGGGGTAGCGGGACGGTCACAGATACGCAGTATTTT. Translation gives CASSSPGGSGTVTDTQYF.

This chain joins TRBV6-2 or TRBV6-3 and TRBJ2-3; 7 bases line up with TRBD2. This CDR3 contains 14 residues. V was pared by 4 bases and J by 1 base, with 2 bases of the junction left unmatched. Germline lookup yields CDR1 MNHEY and CDR2 SVGEGT. The CDR3 region has the DNA TGTGCCAGCAGTTGGGGAGGGCGCACAGATACGCAGTATTTT. As protein: CASSWGGRTDTQYF.

The gene calls are TRBV19 and TRBJ1-2; 7 positions match TRBD1. Trimming cost V 5 bases and J 8 bases; bases outside gene matches: 14. The CDR3 runs 15 residues. The germline V gene encodes CDR1 LNHDA and CDR2 SQIVND (reference sequence). CDR3 nucleotides: TGTGCCAGTAGTCCCTGGACAGGTGGGGTGAAAGGCTACACCTTC. Protein product: CASSPWTGGVKGYTF.

The chain carries TRBV19 and TRBJ1-6; 9 bases match TRBD1. V trimming: 4 bases; J trimming: 11 bases; junction bases outside the gene matches: 9. Germline CDR1 and CDR2: LNHDA and SQIVND (reference sequence). This CDR3 spans 15 amino acids. CDR3 DNA: TGTGCCAGTAGTAAACCGGGACAGGGAAATCCACCCCTCCACTTT. It codes for CASSKPGQGNPPLHF.